This TCR beta chain was obtained from a study of blood T cell repertoires in COVID-19. The germline V and J ends were trimmed by 0 bases and 0 bases, with 11 bases remaining between them. The CDR3 spans 16 residues. Germline-derived CDR1 and CDR2 are PRHDT and FYEKMQ (reference sequence). The protocol was immunoSEQ multiplex PCR, while the TCRdb copy is restricted to in-frame clones and leaves out a portion. The data contain approximately 230,000 clones, just over 90% of them singletons. Sequencing input: PBMCs or T cells enriched from blood (not recorded which). V is TRBV13 and J is TRBJ1-2; maybe TRBD1 (6 bases). The receptor was isolated from a woman aged 18-29 years who had recovered from COVID-19. The CDR3 spells CASSLGPQGANYGYTF. The CDR3 region has the DNA TGTGCCAGCAGCTTAGGGCCACAGGGCGCTAACTATGGCTACACCTTC.